The 11 T cell receptor beta chains in this list originate from one sample, sequenced in a study of OX40 agonist ivuxolimab in advanced cancers. The assay was immunoSEQ multiplex PCR, and TCRdb's table has in-frame clones only and misses some. The data contain 25,000 to 35,000 clones, about 81% of them singletons. Sequenced here: CD4+ or CD8+ T cells sorted from blood, sampled in a trial of the OX40 agonist ivuxolimab. These receptors came from an adult with an advanced solid tumor such as melanoma, head and neck, liver or kidney cancer.

This chain uses TRBV7-9 with TRBJ2-1, with TRBD2 matching 8 bases. Germline values: CDR1 SEHNR, CDR2 FQNEAQ (reference sequence). The CDR3 loop spans 16 amino acids. Trimming at V came to 6 bases and at J to 7 bases, leaving 14 bases not matched to a gene. The CDR3 region is CASSNREGGSGNEQFF. The DNA of the CDR3 is TGTGCCAGCAGTAATCGGGAGGGCGGGAGTGGGAATGAGCAGTTCTTC.

The DNA for the CDR3 is TGTGCCAGCAGCGTAGAAGGTTTGGGGGTTCAGCCCCAGCATTTT. Protein product: CASSVEGLGVQPQHF. The V gene is TRBV9, the J gene TRBJ1-5, with D possibly TRBD1 on 5 matching bases. Trimming left V 0 bases short and J 6 bases short, with 13 bases between. This CDR3 contains 15 residues. The germline gives CDR1 SGDLS, CDR2 YYNGEE.

The chain employs TRBV6-1 and TRBJ2-2, with D uncertain. Trimming pared 8 bases from V and 0 bases from J, leaving 10 bases between. The germline V gene has CDR1 MNHNS and CDR2 SASEGT. This CDR3 is 14 amino acids long. The CDR3 region has the DNA TGTGCCAGCCTCCTAACAGCGAACACCGGGGAGCTGTTTTTT. Encoded protein: CASLLTANTGELFF.

This clone is a singleton in its sample. V gene TRBV5-6 combines with J gene TRBJ1-1; TRBD1 might be the D (5 bases). The CDR3 covers 14 residues. V was pared by 2 bases and J by 1 base, with 9 bases between. Germline assignment: CDR1 SGHDT and CDR2 YYEEEE. CDR3 protein: CASSFGTPNTEAFF. Here the CDR3 DNA reads TGTGCCAGCAGCTTCGGGACTCCGAACACTGAAGCTTTCTTT.

This clone came up a few times. V and J are TRBV27 and TRBJ1-2; D is undetermined. Germline assignment: CDR1 MNHEY and CDR2 SMNVEV (reference sequence). The CDR3 length is 15 residues. The V and J ends lost 7 bases and 4 bases respectively, with 19 bases between them. CDR3 loop: CASTLRAELFYGYTF. Written as DNA, the CDR3 is TGTGCCAGCACCTTGCGGGCAGAGCTCTTCTATGGCTACACCTTC.

The rearrangement uses TRBV5-4 and TRBJ2-1; D perhaps matches TRBD2 (5 bases). Germline CDR1 is SGHNT and CDR2 is YYREEE (reference sequence). This CDR3 comprises 12 residues. The V and J ends lost 0 bases and 7 bases respectively, with 5 bases between them. The CDR3 sequence is CASSLGGNEQFF. CDR3 sequence (DNA): TGTGCCAGCAGCTTGGGCGGGAATGAGCAGTTCTTC.

The gene calls are TRBV7-8 and TRBJ2-1; no definite D call. Trimming removed 5 bases at V and 6 bases at J, with 23 bases between. This CDR3 comprises 17 residues. Germline values: CDR1 SGHVS, CDR2 FQNEAQ. The CDR3 DNA sequence: TGTGCCAGCAGCCCCTGGAGAAGCGAGGTGGCAAGCAATGAGCAGTTCTTC. Its protein product is CASSPWRSEVASNEQFF.

The gene calls are TRBV27 and TRBJ2-1, with a tentative D call TRBD2 (6 bases). Germline V gene lookup returns CDR1 MNHEY and CDR2 SMNVEV (reference sequence). V lost 4 bases and J lost 14, with 18 bases in between. This CDR3 contains 13 residues. The DNA of the CDR3 is TGTGCCAGCAGTTGGAACGACCTATCGGGGGAGTTCTTC. This codes for CASSWNDLSGEFF.

The gene calls are TRBV7-2 and TRBJ1-5, with 9 bases aligning to TRBD1. The germline V gene encodes CDR1 SGHTA and CDR2 FQGNSA. V trimming: 3 bases; J trimming: 16 bases; junction bases outside the gene matches: 7. The CDR3 runs to 12 residues. The CDR3 nucleotides are TGTGCCAGCAGCTTGCGGGACAGGGACCTCCATTTT. Translating gives CASSLRDRDLHF.

This sequence joins TRBV28 and TRBJ2-1; TRBD1 matches at 10 bases. J gave up 7 bases and V 4 bases, and 7 bases lay outside the gene matches. Per the germline V gene, CDR1 is MDHEN and CDR2 is SYDVKM. The CDR3 spans 15 residues. This chain's CDR3 is CASSSPGQGRNEQFF. The CDR3 nucleotides read TGTGCCAGCAGTTCACCGGGACAGGGGAGGAATGAGCAGTTCTTC. Combining the CDR3 with reference TRBV28 and TRBJ2-1 gives the whole variable domain DVKVTQSSRYLVKRTGEKVFLECVQDMDHENMFWYRQDPGLGLRLIYFSYDVKMKEKGDIPEGYSVSREKKERFSLILESASTNQTSMYLCASSSPGQGRNEQFFGPGTRLTVL.

The chain is built from TRBV11-2 and TRBJ1-1; tentatively, D is TRBD1 (6 bases). CDR1 is SGHAT, CDR2 FQNNGV, per germline. CDR3 length: 14 amino acids. Trimming took off 3 bases at V and 4 bases at J, with 12 bases between the two ends. The CDR3 reads CASSLGGLRTEAFF. CDR3 sequence (DNA): TGTGCCAGCAGCTTGGGGGGGCTTCGCACTGAAGCTTTCTTT.